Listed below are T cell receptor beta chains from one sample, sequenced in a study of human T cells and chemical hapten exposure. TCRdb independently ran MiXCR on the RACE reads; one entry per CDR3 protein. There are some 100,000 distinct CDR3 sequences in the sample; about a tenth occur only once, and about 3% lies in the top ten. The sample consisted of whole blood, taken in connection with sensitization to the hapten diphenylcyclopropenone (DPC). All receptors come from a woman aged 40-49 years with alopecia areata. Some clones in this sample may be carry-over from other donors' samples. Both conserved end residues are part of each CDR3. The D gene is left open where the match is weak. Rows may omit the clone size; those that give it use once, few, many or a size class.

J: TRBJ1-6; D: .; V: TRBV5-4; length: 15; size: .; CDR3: CASSLGEGHNSPLHF; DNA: TGTGCCAGCAGCTTGGGAGAGGGGCATAATTCACCCCTCCACTTT
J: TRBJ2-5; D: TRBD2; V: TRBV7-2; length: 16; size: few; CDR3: CASSLLAGGFQETQYF; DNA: TGTGCCAGCAGTTTACTAGCGGGGGGCTTTCAAGAGACCCAGTACTTC
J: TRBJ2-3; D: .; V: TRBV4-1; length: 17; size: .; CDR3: CASSQDTTDPSTDTQYF; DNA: TGCGCCAGCAGCCAAGATACGACAGACCCTAGCACAGATACGCAGTATTTT
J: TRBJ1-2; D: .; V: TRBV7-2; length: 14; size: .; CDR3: CASSFRRGNYGYTF; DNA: TGTGCCAGCAGCTTTCGACGGGGGAACTATGGCTACACCTTC
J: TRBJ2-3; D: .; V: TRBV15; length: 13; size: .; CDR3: CATSGTRGDTQYF; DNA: TGTGCCACCAGCGGTACCCGAGGAGATACGCAGTATTTT
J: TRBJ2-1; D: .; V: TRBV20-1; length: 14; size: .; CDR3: CSARAQGTYNEQFF; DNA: TGCAGTGCTAGAGCGCAGGGTACTTACAATGAGCAGTTCTTC
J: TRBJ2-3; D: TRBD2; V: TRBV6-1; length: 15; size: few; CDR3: CASSEYGRGADTQYF; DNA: TGTGCCAGCAGTGAATACGGGCGGGGGGCAGATACGCAGTATTTT
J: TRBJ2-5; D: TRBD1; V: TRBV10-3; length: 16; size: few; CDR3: CAIREHLRDSQETQYF; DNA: TGTGCCATCAGGGAACACCTCCGGGACAGCCAAGAGACCCAGTACTTC
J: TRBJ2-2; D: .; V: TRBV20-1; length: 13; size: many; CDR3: CSARAQNTGELFF; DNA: TGCAGTGCTAGAGCGCAGAACACCGGGGAGCTGTTTTTT
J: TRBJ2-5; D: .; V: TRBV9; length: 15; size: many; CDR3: CASSVQAEPQETQYF; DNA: TGTGCCAGCAGCGTACAAGCGGAGCCCCAAGAGACCCAGTACTTC
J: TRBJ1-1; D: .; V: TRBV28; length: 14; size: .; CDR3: CASSLVGGYTEAFF; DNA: TGTGCCAGCAGTTTAGTGGGGGGGTACACTGAAGCTTTCTTT
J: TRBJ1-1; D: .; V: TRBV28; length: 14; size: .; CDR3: CASSLRKLNTEAFF; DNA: TGTGCCAGCAGTTTGCGGAAGCTGAACACTGAAGCTTTCTTT
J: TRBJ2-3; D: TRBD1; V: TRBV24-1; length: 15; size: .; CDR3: CATSETGASTDTQYF; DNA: TGTGCCACCAGTGAGACAGGGGCGAGCACAGATACGCAGTATTTT
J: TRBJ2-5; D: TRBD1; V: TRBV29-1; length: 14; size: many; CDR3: CSAAPGQAQETQYF; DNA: TGCAGCGCCGCCCCGGGACAGGCACAAGAGACCCAGTACTTC
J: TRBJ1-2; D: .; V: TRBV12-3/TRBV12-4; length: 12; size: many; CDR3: CASSLAVYGYTF; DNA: TGTGCCAGCAGTTTGGCGGTTTATGGCTACACCTTC
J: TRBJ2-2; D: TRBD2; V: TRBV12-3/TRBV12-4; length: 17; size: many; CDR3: CASSPQRGGPNTGELFF; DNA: TGTGCCAGCAGTCCCCAGCGGGGGGGACCGAACACCGGGGAGCTGTTTTTT
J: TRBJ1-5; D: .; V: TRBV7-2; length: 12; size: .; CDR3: CASSLSEQPQHF; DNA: TGTGCCAGCAGCTTATCAGAACAGCCCCAGCATTTT
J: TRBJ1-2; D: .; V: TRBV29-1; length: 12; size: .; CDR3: CSLLEGGYGYTF; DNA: TGCAGCCTCCTTGAGGGGGGCTATGGCTACACCTTC
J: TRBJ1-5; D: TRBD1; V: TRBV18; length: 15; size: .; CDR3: CASSPGQGAGQPQHF; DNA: TGTGCCAGCTCACCCGGACAGGGGGCGGGTCAGCCCCAGCATTTT
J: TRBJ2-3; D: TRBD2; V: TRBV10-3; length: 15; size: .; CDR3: CAIKRSGGVVDTQYF; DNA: TGTGCCATCAAAAGGAGCGGGGGGGTTGTTGATACGCAGTATTTT
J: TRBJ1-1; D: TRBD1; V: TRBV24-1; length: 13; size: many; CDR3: CATSDFQGAGAFF; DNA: TGTGCCACCAGTGATTTCCAGGGGGCGGGAGCTTTCTTT
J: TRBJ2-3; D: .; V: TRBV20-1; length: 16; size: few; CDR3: CSALSRGQTGADTQYF; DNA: TGCAGTGCTCTTAGCCGGGGACAAACGGGCGCAGATACGCAGTATTTT